This is a list of T cell receptor beta chains from one sample in a study of T cell changes during pregnancy in multiple sclerosis. The method was immunoSEQ multiplex PCR; TCRdb's version includes in-frame clones alone and lacks a portion of them. The sample yields 43,000 or so clones, roughly 93% seen once. The sequenced material came from PBMCs (not recorded whether the cells were cultured). Source of these receptors: a female donor with multiple sclerosis, enrolled in a pregnancy study. CDR3s include the opening cysteine and the closing phenylalanine or tryptophan. The D gene is left open where the match is weak. Part of the rows lack a size; the others show once, few, many or a class for expanded clones.

TRBJ2-3 | . | 17 | TRBV12-5 | TRBD1 | TGTGCTAGTGGTCTGGGGACAGGGATTAGGGGCACAGATACGCAGTATTTT | CASGLGTGIRGTDTQYF
TRBJ1-2 | . | 13 | TRBV18 | . | TGTGCCAGCTCACCCGGGGCTATCTATGGCTACACCTTC | CASSPGAIYGYTF
TRBJ1-4 | . | 19 | TRBV4-1 | TRBD1 | TGCGCCAGCAGCCAAGATCCGGGACAGGGGGTGATCTCTAATGAAAAACTGTTTTTT | CASSQDPGQGVISNEKLFF
TRBJ1-2 | few | 12 | TRBV7-9 | . | TGTGCCAGCAGCTTGCCCCCAGGGGACTACACCTTC | CASSLPPGDYTF
TRBJ1-1 | once | 15 | TRBV19 | TRBD1 | TGTGCCAGTAGTATAGTGCCAGGGGGCAACACTGAAGCTTTCTTT | CASSIVPGGNTEAFF
TRBJ2-1 | . | 14 | TRBV11-2 | . | TGTGCCAGCAGCTTAGAAAGCTCCTACAATGAGCAGTTCTTC | CASSLESSYNEQFF
TRBJ1-1 | . | 14 | TRBV7-9 | TRBD1 | TGTGCCAGCAGCCATCAGGGACAGTCCACTGAAGCTTTCTTT | CASSHQGQSTEAFF
TRBJ2-7 | . | 13 | TRBV6-1 | . | TGTGCCAGCAGCATCCCAGGGTCCTACGAGCAGTACTTC | CASSIPGSYEQYF
TRBJ2-2 | . | 13 | TRBV9 | . | TGTGCCAGCAGCGTAGGAATTACCGGGGAGCTGTTTTTT | CASSVGITGELFF
TRBJ1-1 | . | 14 | TRBV10-1 | TRBD1 | TGCGCCAGCAGCCAGGACAGGAGGAGGACTGAAGCTTTCTTT | CASSQDRRRTEAFF
TRBJ2-7 | . | 13 | TRBV6-1 | TRBD1 | TGTGCCAGCATGGGACAGGTATGGTACGAGCAGTACTTC | CASMGQVWYEQYF
TRBJ2-2 | . | 13 | TRBV29-1 | . | TGCAGCGTTCGGACAGCGAACACCGGGGAGCTGTTTTTT | CSVRTANTGELFF
TRBJ2-2 | . | 13 | TRBV28 | . | TGTGCCAGCAGTTTAGTATCATCAGGGGAGCTGTTTTTT | CASSLVSSGELFF
TRBJ2-7 | . | 15 | TRBV29-1 | . | TGCAGCGCAAGGCCGGGGGTGGGAGCCGCCTACGAGCAGTACTTC | CSARPGVGAAYEQYF
TRBJ2-5 | once | 19 | TRBV5-4 | TRBD2 | TGTGCCAGCAGCCTTGGACTAGCGGGAGGCCCCGATACGAAAGAGACCCAGTACTTC | CASSLGLAGGPDTKETQYF
TRBJ2-2 | . | 13 | TRBV5-1 | . | TGCGCCAGCCGGCGCGGGGAGGCCGGGGAGCTGTTTTTT | CASRRGEAGELFF
TRBJ1-2 | . | 15 | TRBV4-2 | TRBD1 | TGTGCCAGCAGCCAGGGACAGGGGGAAAACTATGGCTACACCTTC | CASSQGQGENYGYTF
TRBJ1-6 | . | 14 | TRBV10-3 | . | TGTGCCACCGGCCCCGGGAGAGACAATTCACCCCTCCACTTT | CATGPGRDNSPLHF
TRBJ2-1 | . | 15 | TRBV6-5 | TRBD1 | TGTGCCAGCAGTTCTCGAGGGGACAGGCCCAATGAGCAGTTCTTC | CASSSRGDRPNEQFF
TRBJ1-2 | . | 12 | TRBV29-1 | TRBD1 | TGCAGCGTTGGGGACAGAGGATATGGCTACACCTTC | CSVGDRGYGYTF
TRBJ2-7 | . | 13 | TRBV10-3 | . | TGTGCCATCAGTGAGGAGGCCCGTCGGGAGCAGTACTTC | CAISEEARREQYF
TRBJ2-7 | few | 16 | TRBV5-1 | TRBD2 | TGCGCCAGCAGCTTGGCCGTCACTAGCGGTGGGGGAGAGCAGTACTTC | CASSLAVTSGGGEQYF